This T cell receptor (beta chain) derives from a study of cytotoxic CD8 clonotypes in ibrutinib-treated CLL. General study results and limits: Increased clonality at ibrutinib response gave way to a return toward baseline at progression.

Clones were read by immunoSEQ multiplex PCR, and TCRdb kept only the in-frame ones, dropping some. The table records around 310,000 clones, around four fifths of them present only once. The V gene's germline CDR1 is MGHDK and CDR2 SYGVNS. The V and J ends lost 4 bases and 0 bases respectively, with 9 bases between them. This CDR3 comprises 14 residues. Note on this clone: Its target is unknown.

The sample in question was PBMCs, obtained before ibrutinib treatment. This TCR was recovered from a human donor with chronic lymphocytic leukemia. The chain has TRBV25-1 and TRBJ1-2; D unresolved. This CDR3 reads CASSVWGTNYGYTF. The CDR3 DNA follows: TGTGCCAGCAGTGTTTGGGGTACTAACTATGGCTACACCTTC.